This note documents a single T cell receptor beta chain sequence. The target antigen is unknown. This entry comes from a study of T cell responses to AZD1222 COVID-19 vaccine. Whole-study results and caveats: No repertoire was sampled before or during the peak T cell response, only after it. White British donors predominated, females outnumbered males, and clonal diversity was possibly underestimated. Increased Spike-specific TCR breadth and depth were observed after two AZD1222 doses.

Using immunoSEQ multiplex PCR, the repertoire was profiled, and TCRdb retains in-frame clones only, with some absent. The table lists some 100,000 clones, around nine tenths of them singletons. Trimming cost V 2 bases and J 3 bases; bases outside gene matches: 4. The CDR3 is made up of 15 amino acids. Germline values: CDR1 SGHTA, CDR2 FQGTGA. The TCR originated in an adult in good health. The chain combines TRBV7-3 with TRBJ2-1, with 7 positions matching TRBD2. The source material was peripheral blood, sampled on day 0 of AZD1222 vaccination. CDR3 sequence: CASSLLAGSYNEQFF. The CDR3, as DNA: TGTGCCAGCAGCTTATTAGCGGGCAGCTACAATGAGCAGTTCTTC.